This T cell receptor (beta chain) was profiled in a study of blood T cell repertoires in COVID-19. Study-level information: Samples taken during acute and convalescent COVID-19 were collected in the United States, Italy and Spain.

J gave up 5 bases and V 6 bases, and 15 bases lay outside the gene matches. Germline CDR1 reads MDHEN; CDR2 reads SYDVKM. The CDR3 spans 17 residues. Measured with immunoSEQ multiplex PCR; TCRdb has only the in-frame clones, and not every one. The sample has around 99,000 clones; 80% to 90% are singletons. The sequenced sample was peripheral blood. This rearrangement joins TRBV28 to TRBJ2-5, with 10 bases identical to TRBD1. This sequence was found in a human donor in a cohort sampled during active COVID-19. CDR3: CASSDVGRQGAGETQYF. The CDR3 coding sequence is TGTGCCAGCAGCGACGTTGGGCGACAGGGGGCTGGTGAGACCCAGTACTTC.